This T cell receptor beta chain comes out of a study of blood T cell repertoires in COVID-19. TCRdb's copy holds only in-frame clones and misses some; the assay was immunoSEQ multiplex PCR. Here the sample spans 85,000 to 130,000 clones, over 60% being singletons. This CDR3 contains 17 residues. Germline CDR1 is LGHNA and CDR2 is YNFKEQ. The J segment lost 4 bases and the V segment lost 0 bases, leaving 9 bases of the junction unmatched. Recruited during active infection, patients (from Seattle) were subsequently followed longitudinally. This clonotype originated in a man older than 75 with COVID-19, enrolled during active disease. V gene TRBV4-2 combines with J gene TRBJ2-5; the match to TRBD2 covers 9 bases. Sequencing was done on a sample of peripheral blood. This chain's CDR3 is CASSQELAGGPGETQYF. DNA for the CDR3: TGTGCCAGCAGCCAAGAACTCGCGGGAGGGCCGGGAGAGACCCAGTACTTC.